This T cell receptor beta chain was recorded in a study of T cells expressing NK-cell markers. Study background: Sorted CD3+CD56+NKG2C+, CD3+CD56+NKG2C- and CD3+CD56-NKG2C+ T-cell subsets were beta-chain profiled.

The CDR3 is made up of 16 amino acids. Germline lookup yields CDR1 DFQATT and CDR2 SNEGSKA (reference sequence). General observations from the study: Roughly 1.0-7.0% of CD8+ T cells in roughly six donors belonged to dominant NKG2C+ clonotypes. These clonotypes additionally ranked first within the CD3+CD56-NKG2C+ fraction of four donors.

Regarding this clonotype: What it binds is unknown.

UMIs accompanied the 5'RACE template switching by which TCR beta cDNA was made. TCRdb reanalyzed the 5' RACE reads and collapses them to one entry per CDR3 protein, without DNA. This sample lists roughly 110,000 distinct CDR3 sequences; its ten largest clones have under 20%. Sequences were obtained from blood T cells: a sorted CD56 or NKG2C T cell subset, CD4+ or CD8+ T cells, or bulk PBMC T cells (not recorded which). This TCR derives from a woman aged 18 to 75 in good health. The chain employs TRBV20-1 and TRBJ1-1; TCRdb's D call of TRBD1 is untestable without DNA. The CDR3 loop is CSARDLGVVGPTEAFF.